This T cell receptor (beta chain) was identified in a study of identical twins. Study outcomes and limitations: Some out-of-frame alpha sequences were shared by twins, and these showed excess low generation probability. Abundant cord blood beta clonotypes carried fewer insertions; memory repertoires showed none. For zero-insertion analyses, partial confounding could come from invariant MAIT and iNKT cells.

Via MiXCR, TCRdb re-called the 5' RACE reads, giving one row per CDR3 protein. The data show 1.5 million to 2 million distinct CDR3 sequences, about 30% seen once. On this clonotype: Its antigen is still unknown.

The donors were all healthy and Caucasian. With 3 bases removed from V and 12 bases from J, the gap between germline ends came to 2 bases. CDR1 and CDR2 (germline): DFQATT, SNEGSKA (reference sequence). The CDR3 is 8 amino acids. This TCR was sampled from a newborn girl in good health. V gene TRBV20-1 combines with J gene TRBJ1-4; no reliable D call. The sample was cord blood. The CDR3 nucleotides read TGCAGTGCTAGTGAACTGTTTTTT. Its protein is CSASELFF.